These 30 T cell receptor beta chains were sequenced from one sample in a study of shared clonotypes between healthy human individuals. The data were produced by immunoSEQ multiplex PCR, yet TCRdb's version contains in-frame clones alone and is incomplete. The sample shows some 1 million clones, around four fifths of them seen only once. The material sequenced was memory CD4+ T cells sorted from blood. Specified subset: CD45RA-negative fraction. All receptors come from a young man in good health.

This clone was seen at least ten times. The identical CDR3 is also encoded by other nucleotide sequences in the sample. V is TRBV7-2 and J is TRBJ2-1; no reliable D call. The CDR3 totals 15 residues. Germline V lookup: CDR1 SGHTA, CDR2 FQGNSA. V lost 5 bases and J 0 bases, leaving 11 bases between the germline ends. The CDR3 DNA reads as TGTGCCAGCAGCCCCGGGCGGAACTCCTACAATGAGCAGTTCTTC. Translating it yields CASSPGRNSYNEQFF.

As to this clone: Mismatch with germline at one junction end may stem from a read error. This CDR3 is CASSLYMEILYF. In DNA, the CDR3 is TGTGCCAGCAGTTTGTACATGGAAATCCTCTACTTT. The chain couples TRBV6-6 to TRBJ1-6; D gene unclear. This CDR3 has 12 amino acids. From germline, CDR1 is MNHNY and CDR2 SVGAGI (reference sequence).

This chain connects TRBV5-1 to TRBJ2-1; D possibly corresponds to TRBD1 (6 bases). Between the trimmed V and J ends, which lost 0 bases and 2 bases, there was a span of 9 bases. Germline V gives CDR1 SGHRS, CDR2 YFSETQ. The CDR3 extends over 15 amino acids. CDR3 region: CASSLDGQTYNEQFF. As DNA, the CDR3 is TGCGCCAGCAGCTTGGATGGACAGACCTACAATGAGCAGTTCTTC. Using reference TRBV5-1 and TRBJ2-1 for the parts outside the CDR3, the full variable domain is KAGVTQTPRYLIKTRGQQVTLSCSPISGHRSVSWYQQTPGQGLQFLFEYFSETQRNKGNFPGRFSGRQFSNSRSEMNVSTLELGDSALYLCASSLDGQTYNEQFFGPGTRLTVL.

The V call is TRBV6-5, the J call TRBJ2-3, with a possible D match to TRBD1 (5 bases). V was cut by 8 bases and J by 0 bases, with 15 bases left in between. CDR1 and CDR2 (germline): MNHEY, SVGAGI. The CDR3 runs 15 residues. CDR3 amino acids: CASAQGSTSTDTQYF. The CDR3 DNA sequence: TGTGCCAGCGCCCAGGGCTCCACTAGCACAGATACGCAGTATTTT.

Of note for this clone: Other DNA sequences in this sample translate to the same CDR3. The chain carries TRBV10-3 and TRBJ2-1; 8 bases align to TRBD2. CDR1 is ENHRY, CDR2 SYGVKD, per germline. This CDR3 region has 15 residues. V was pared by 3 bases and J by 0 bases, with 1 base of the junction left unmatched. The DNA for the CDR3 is TGTGCCATCAGTGACGCGGGGGGCTCCTACAATGAGCAGTTCTTC. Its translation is CAISDAGGSYNEQFF.

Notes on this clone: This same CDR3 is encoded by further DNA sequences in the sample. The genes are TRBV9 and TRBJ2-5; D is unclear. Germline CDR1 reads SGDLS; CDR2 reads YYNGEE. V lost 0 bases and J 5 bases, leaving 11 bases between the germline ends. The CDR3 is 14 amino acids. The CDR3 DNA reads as TGTGCCAGCAGCGTAGGACGCGACTCGGAGACCCAGTACTTC. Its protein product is CASSVGRDSETQYF.

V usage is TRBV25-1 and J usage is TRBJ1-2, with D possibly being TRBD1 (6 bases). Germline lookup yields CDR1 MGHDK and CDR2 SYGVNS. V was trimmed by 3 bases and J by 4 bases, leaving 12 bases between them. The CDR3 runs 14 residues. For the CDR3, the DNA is TGTGCCAGCAGTGAGCCCAGGGGAAGCTATGGCTACACCTTC. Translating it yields CASSEPRGSYGYTF.

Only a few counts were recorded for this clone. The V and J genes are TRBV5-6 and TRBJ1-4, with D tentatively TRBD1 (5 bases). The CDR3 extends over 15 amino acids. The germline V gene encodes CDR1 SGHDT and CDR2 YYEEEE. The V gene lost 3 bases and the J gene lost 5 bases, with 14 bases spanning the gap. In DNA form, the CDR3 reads TGTGCCAGCAGCTCGTATTCCAGGGAAAATGAAAAACTGTTTTTT. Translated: CASSSYSRENEKLFF.

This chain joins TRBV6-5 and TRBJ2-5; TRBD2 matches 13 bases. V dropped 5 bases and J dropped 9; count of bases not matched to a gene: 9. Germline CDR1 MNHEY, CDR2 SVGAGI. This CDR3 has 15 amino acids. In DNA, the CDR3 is TGTGCCAGCAGTCAAGGGACTAGCGGGGACGTGCCCCAGTACTTC. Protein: CASSQGTSGDVPQYF.

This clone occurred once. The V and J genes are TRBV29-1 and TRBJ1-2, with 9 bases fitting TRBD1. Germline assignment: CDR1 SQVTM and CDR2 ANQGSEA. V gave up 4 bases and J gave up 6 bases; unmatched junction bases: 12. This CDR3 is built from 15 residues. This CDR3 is CSVGKQGAFSHGYTF. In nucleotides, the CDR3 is TGCAGCGTTGGGAAACAGGGGGCGTTCTCACATGGCTACACCTTC.

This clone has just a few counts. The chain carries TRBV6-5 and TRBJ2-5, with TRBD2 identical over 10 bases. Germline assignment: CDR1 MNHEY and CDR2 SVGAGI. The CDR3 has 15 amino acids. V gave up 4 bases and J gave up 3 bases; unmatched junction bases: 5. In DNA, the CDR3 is TGTGCCAGCAGTTCGGCTAGCGGGGGCAAAGAGACCCAGTACTTC. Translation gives CASSSASGGKETQYF.

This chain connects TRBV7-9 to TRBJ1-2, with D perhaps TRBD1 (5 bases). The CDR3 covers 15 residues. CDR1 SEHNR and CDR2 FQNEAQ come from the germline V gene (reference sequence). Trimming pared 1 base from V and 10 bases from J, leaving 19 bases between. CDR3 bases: TGTGCCAGCAGCTTAGAGGCGGGAGCCAGGGATGACTACACCTTC. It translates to CASSLEAGARDDYTF.

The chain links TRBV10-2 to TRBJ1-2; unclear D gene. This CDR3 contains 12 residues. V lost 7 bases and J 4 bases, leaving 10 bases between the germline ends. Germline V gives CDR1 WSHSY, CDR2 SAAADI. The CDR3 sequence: CASMAGGYGYTF. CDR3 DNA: TGCGCCAGCATGGCCGGAGGCTATGGCTACACCTTC.

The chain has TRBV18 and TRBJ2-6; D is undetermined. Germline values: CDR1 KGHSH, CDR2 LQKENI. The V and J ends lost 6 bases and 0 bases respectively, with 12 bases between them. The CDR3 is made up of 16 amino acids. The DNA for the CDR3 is TGTGCCAGCTCCCCCAGAGACCTCTCTGGGGCCAACGTCCTGACTTTC. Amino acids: CASSPRDLSGANVLTF.

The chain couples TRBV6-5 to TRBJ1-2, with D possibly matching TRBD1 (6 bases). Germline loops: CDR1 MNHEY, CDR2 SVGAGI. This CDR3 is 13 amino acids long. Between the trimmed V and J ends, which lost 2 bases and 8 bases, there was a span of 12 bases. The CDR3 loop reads CASSYGQGTGYTF. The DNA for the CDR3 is TGTGCCAGCAGTTACGGGCAGGGGACCGGCTACACCTTC.

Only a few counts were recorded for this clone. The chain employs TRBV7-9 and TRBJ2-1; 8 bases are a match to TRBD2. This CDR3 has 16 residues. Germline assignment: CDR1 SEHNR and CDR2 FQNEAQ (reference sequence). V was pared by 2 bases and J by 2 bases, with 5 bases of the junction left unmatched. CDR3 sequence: CASSLRGGGTYNEQFF. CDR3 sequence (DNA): TGTGCCAGCAGCTTACGCGGCGGGGGGACCTACAATGAGCAGTTCTTC.

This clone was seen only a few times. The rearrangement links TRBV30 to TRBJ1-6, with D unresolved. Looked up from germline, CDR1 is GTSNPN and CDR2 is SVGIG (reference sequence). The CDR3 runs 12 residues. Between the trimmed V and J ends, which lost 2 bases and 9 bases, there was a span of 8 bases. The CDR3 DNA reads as TGTGCCTGGAGTCGCGGGATTTCACCCCTCCACTTT. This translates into CAWSRGISPLHF.

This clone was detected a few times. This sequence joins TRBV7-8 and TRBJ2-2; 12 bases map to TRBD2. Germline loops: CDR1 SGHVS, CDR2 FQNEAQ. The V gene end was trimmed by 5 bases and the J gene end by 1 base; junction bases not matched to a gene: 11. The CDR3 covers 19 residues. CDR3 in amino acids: CASSLSTSGGVMNTGELFF. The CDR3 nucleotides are TGTGCCAGCAGCCTTTCGACTAGCGGGGGTGTTATGAACACCGGGGAGCTGTTTTTT.

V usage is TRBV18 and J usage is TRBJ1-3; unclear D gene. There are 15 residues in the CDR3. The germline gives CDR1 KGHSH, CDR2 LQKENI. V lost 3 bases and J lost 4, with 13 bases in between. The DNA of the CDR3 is TGTGCCAGCTCACCGCGATTGGGCGACGGAAACACCATATATTTT. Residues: CASSPRLGDGNTIYF.

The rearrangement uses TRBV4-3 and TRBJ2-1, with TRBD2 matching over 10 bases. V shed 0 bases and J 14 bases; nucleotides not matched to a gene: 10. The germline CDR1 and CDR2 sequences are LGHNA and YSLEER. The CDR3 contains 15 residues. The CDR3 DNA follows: TGCGCCAGCAGCCAAGATGTACTACTAGCGGGATATAAGTTCTTC. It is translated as CASSQDVLLAGYKFF.

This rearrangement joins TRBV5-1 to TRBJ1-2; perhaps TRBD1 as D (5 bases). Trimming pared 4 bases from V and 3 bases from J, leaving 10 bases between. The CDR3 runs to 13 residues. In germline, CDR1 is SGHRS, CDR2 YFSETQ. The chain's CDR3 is CASSRGGDYGYTF. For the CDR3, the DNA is TGCGCCAGCAGCCGCGGAGGGGACTATGGCTACACCTTC.

In nucleotides, the CDR3 is TGTGCCAGCAGCCCCCGGGACCTCTCCTACAATGAGCAGTTCTTC. Its protein is CASSPRDLSYNEQFF. The genes are TRBV7-2 and TRBJ2-1; D tentatively fits TRBD1 or TRBD2 (5 bases each). Germline CDR1 SGHTA, CDR2 FQGNSA. The V and J ends lost 5 bases and 0 bases respectively, with 11 bases between them. The CDR3 sequence is 15 residues long.

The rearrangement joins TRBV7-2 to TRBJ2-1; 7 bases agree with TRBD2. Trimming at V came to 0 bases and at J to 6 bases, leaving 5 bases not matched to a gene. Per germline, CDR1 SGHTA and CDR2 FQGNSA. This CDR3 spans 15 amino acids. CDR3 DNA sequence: TGTGCCAGCAGCTTAGCTGCGGGAGAAATCAATGAGCAGTTCTTC. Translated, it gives CASSLAAGEINEQFF. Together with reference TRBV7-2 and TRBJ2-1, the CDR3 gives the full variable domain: GAGVSQSPSNKVTEKGKDVELRCDPISGHTALYWYRQSLGQGLEFLIYFQGNSAPDKSGLPSDRFSAERTGGSVSTLTIQRTQQEDSAVYLCASSLAAGEINEQFFGPGTRLTVL.

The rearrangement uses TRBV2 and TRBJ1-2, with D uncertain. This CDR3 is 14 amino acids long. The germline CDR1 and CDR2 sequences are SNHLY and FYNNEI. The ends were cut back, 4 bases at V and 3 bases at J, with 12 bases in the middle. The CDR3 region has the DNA TGTGCCAGCAGTGTGGAGGCTGCGGACTATGGCTACACCTTC. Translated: CASSVEAADYGYTF.

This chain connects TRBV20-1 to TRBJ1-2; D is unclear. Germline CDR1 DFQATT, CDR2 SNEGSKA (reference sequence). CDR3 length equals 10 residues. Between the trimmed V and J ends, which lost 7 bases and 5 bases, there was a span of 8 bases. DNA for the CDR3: TGCAGTGTGAGAATTTATGGCTACACCTTC. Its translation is CSVRIYGYTF.

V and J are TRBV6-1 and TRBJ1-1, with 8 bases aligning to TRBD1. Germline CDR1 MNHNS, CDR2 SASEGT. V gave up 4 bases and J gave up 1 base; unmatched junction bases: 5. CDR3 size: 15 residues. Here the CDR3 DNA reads TGTGCCAGCAGTGCCCTCGGACAGGGGAACACTGAAGCTTTCTTT. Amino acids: CASSALGQGNTEAFF.

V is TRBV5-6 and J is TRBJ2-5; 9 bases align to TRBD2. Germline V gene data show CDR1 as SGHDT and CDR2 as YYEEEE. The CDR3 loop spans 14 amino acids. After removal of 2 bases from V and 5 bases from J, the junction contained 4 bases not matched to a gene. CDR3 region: CASSLELAGETQYF. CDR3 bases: TGTGCCAGCAGCTTAGAGCTAGCGGGGGAGACCCAGTACTTC.

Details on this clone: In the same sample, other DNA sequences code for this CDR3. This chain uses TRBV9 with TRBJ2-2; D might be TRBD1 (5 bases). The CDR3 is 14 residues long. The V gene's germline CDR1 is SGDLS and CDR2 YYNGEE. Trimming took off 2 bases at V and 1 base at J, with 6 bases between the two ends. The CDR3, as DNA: TGTGCCAGCAGCGTTCAGGGGAACACCGGGGAGCTGTTTTTT. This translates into CASSVQGNTGELFF.

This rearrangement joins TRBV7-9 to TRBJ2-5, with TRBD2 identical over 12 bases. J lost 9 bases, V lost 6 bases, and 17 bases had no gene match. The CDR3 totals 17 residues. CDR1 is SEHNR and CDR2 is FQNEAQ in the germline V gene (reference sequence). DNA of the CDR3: TGTGCCAGCAGTCCTAGGGTAACGCGACTAGCGGGGGCGTCCCAGTACTTC. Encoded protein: CASSPRVTRLAGASQYF.

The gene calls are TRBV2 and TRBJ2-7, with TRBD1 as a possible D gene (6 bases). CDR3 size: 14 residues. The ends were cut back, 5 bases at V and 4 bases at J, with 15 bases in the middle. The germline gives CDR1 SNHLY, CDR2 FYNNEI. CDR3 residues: CASSTRGQIYEQYF. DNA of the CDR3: TGTGCCAGCAGTACACGCGGACAGATTTACGAGCAGTACTTC.